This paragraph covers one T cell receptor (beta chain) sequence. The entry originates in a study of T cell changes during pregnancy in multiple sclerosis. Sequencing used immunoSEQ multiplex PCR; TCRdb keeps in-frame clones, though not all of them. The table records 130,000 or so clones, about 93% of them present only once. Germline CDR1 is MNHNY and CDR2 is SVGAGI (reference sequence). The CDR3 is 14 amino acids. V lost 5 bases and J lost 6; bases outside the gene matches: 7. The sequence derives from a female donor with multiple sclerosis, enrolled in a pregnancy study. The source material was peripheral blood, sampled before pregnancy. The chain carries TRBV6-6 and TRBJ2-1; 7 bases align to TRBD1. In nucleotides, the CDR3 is TGTGCCAGCAGTACTGACAGGGACCCCAATGAGCAGTTCTTC. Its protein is CASSTDRDPNEQFF.